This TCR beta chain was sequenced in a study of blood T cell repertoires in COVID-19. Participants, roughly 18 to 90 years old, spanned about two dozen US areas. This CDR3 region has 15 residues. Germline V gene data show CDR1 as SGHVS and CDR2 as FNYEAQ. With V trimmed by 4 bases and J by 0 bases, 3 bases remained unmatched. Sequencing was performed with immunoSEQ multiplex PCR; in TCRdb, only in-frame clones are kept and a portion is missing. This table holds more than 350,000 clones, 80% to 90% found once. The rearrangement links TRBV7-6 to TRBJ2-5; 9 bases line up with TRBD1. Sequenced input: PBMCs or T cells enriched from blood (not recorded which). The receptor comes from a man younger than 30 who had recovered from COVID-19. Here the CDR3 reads CASSWGQGYQETQYF. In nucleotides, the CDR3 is TGTGCCAGCAGCTGGGGACAGGGCTACCAAGAGACCCAGTACTTC.